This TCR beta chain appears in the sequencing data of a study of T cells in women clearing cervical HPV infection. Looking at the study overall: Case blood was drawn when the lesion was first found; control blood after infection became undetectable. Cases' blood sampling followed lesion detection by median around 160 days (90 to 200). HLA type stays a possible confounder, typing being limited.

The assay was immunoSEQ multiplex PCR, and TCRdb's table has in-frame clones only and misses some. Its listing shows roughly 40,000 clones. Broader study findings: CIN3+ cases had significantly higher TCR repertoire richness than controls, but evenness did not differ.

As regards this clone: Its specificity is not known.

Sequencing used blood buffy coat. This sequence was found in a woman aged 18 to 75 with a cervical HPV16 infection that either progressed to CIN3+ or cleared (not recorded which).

Here the CDR3 reads CSAGTSGYNEQFF. The covered CDR3 bases are TGCAGTGCTGGGACTAGCGGATACAATGAG. This chain links TRBV20-1 with TRBJ2-1; 11 bases are a match to TRBD2. The read stops 3 residues short of the end of the CDR3; the missing end is completed from the germline J gene. CDR1 is DFQATT, CDR2 SNEGSKA, per germline (reference sequence). Trimming cost V 5 bases and J 4 bases; bases outside gene matches: 1. The length of the CDR3 is 13 residues.